This TCR beta chain was sequenced in a study of response to subunit inactivated influenza vaccine (dated by TCRdb to 2016 to 2018). In terms of the full investigation: To follow how T cells responded to a trivalent subunit inactivated influenza vaccine, the researchers relied on deep quantitative profiling of the T cell receptor repertoire. The full study reports these points: It was suggested by the authors that each seasonal influenza vaccination may recruit only a limited number of new T cells.

Turning to this clonotype: The antigen it binds to is not known. No much larger clonotype is one base removed from it; base qualities were not supplied.

At the junction V is shortened by 0 bases and J by 5 bases, with 12 bases in between. Spanning cysteine to phenylalanine, the CDR3 consists of 14 amino acids. Of all the DNA, just the CDR3 is kept, 42 bases in frame from base 1. Via the germline V gene, CDR1 is SGHRS and CDR2 YFSETQ. The library was built by means of RT-PCR. Sequencing was carried out with an Illumina HiSeq 2500. TCRdb reprocessed the public reads (quality trimming at Q25 with fastp, clone calling with MiXCR) and kept in-frame beta chains. Each CDR3 protein appears once, grouped with its most common genes and DNA. This sample comprises around 200,000 distinct CDR3 sequences, around 14% of them detected only once. In total, the top ten clones hold about a quarter of the sample.

The chain links TRBV5-1 with TRBJ2-7; TRBD1 could be the D gene, as 5 bases match. This TCR derives from a man in his fifties who received an inactivated influenza vaccine. Donor details come from another sample of the same person, matched by shared clones. The specimen was CD8+ T cells sorted from PBMCs, collected about 5 days after vaccination. The DNA sequence is given as TGCGCCAGCAGCTTGGATCAGGGTGCCAACGAGCAGTACTTC. This codes for CASSLDQGANEQYF.